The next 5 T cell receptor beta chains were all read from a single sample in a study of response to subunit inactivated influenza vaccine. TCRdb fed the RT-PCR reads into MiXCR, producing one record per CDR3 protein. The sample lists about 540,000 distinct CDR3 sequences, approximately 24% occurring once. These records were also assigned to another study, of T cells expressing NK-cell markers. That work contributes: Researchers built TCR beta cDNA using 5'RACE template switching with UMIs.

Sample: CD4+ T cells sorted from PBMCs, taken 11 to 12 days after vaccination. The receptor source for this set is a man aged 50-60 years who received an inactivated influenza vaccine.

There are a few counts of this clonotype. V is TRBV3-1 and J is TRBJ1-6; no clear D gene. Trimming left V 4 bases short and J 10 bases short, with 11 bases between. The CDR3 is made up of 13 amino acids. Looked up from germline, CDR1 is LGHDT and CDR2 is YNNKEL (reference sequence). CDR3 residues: CASSRTLGSPLHF. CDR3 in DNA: TGTGCCAGCAGCCGGACCTTAGGGTCACCCCTCCACTTT.

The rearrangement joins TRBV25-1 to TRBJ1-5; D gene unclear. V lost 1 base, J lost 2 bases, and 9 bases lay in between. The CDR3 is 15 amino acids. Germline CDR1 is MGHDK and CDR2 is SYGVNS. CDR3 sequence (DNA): TGTGCCAGCAGTGAATTGGGTGGGGGCAATCAGCCCCAGCATTTT. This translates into CASSELGGGNQPQHF.

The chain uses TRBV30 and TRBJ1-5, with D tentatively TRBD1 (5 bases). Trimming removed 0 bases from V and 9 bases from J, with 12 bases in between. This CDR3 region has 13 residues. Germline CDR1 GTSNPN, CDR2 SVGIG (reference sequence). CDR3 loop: CAWSVRTGTPQHF. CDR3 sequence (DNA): TGTGCCTGGAGTGTAAGGACCGGGACGCCCCAGCATTTT.

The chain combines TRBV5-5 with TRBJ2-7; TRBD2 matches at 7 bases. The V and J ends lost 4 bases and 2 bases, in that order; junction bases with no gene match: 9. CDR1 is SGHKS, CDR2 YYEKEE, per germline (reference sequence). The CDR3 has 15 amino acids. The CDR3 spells CASSPEAGLTYEQYF. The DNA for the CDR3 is TGTGCCAGCAGCCCAGAAGCGGGGTTAACCTACGAGCAGTACTTC.

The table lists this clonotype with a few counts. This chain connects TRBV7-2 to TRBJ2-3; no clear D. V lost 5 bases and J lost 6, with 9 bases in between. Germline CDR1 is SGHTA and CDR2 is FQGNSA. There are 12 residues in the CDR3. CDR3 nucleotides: TGTGCCAGCAGCCTGCGATTGGATACGCAGTATTTT. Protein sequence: CASSLRLDTQYF.